This T cell receptor beta chain derives from a study of low-dose radiotherapy and immunotherapy resistance in tumors. Study in general: Members of Cohort 1 were treated with 0.5 Gy per fraction every 2 weeks. The prescribed total PTV dose was 6.5 Gy.

This clonotype showed up many times. TRAV and TRBV primers primed cDNA for both TCRalpha and TCRbeta. TCRs were amplified for approximately 21 PCR cycles with a constant-region primer and V-primer adapter. In vitro transcription served to amplify the mRNA that had been isolated. TCRdb re-derived calls from the reads in MiXCR, one entry per CDR3 protein. The sample carries 95,000 to 100,000 distinct CDR3 sequences, roughly 20% recorded once. CDR1 is SGHRS and CDR2 is YFSETQ in the germline V gene. V was pared by 3 bases and J by 8 bases, with 11 bases between. This CDR3 is built from 13 residues. The time point denotes: after trial treatment. Treatment noted: LDRT plus nivolumab, ipilimumab, low-dose cyclophosphamide and aspirin (RACIN trial).

Sample: PBMCs, taken after low-dose radiotherapy plus immunotherapy. The gene calls are TRBV5-1 and TRBJ1-4; maybe TRBD1 (5 bases). This clonotype originated in a male donor with prostate cancer. The CDR3: CASSSGPEEKLFF. The CDR3 DNA follows: TGCGCCAGCAGCTCGGGGCCAGAAGAAAAACTGTTTTTT. Full variable domain (missing parts from reference TRBV5-1 and TRBJ1-4): KAGVTQTPRYLIKTRGQQVTLSCSPISGHRSVSWYQQTPGQGLQFLFEYFSETQRNKGNFPGRFSGRQFSNSRSEMNVSTLELGDSALYLCASSSGPEEKLFFGSGTQLSVL.